Listed here are 30 T cell receptor beta chains from one sample, sequenced in a study of cytomegalovirus exposure and HLA in healthy donors. This PCR relied on a set of 60 Vbeta primers and 13 Jbeta primers. Produced via immunoSEQ multiplex PCR; TCRdb's table is partial and in-frame only. The sample lists 70,000 to 90,000 clones, over 60% occurring once. What was sequenced was PBMCs. Receptor source: a male donor in good health and CMV-seropositive.

The sample holds one count of this clone. The chain recombines TRBV9 with TRBJ2-7, with TRBD1 identical over 7 bases. The CDR3 length is 17 residues. Trimming removed 3 bases from V and 4 bases from J; junction bases left unmatched: 16. Looked up from germline, CDR1 is SGDLS and CDR2 is YYNGEE. The CDR3 bases are TGTGCCAGCAGCGGGAGGTACAGGGGCGAGGATCTGTACGAGCAGTACTTC. Its translation is CASSGRYRGEDLYEQYF.

This chain connects TRBV11-2 to TRBJ1-1, with D tentatively TRBD1 (5 bases). V lost 2 bases to trimming and J lost 4 bases, with 17 bases between them. CDR1 is SGHAT, CDR2 FQNNGV, per germline. The CDR3 has 16 residues. The CDR3 protein is CASSLILSGRATEAFF. The CDR3 DNA follows: TGTGCCAGCAGCTTAATCCTCTCGGGCAGGGCCACTGAAGCTTTCTTT.

This clone was seen a single time. V gene TRBV13 combines with J gene TRBJ2-7; TRBD1 is a possible D gene (6 bases). The CDR3 length is 13 residues. Trimming took off 5 bases at V and 2 bases at J, with 10 bases between the two ends. From germline, CDR1 is PRHDT and CDR2 FYEKMQ (reference sequence). This chain's CDR3 is CASSQDSTYEQYF. The CDR3 DNA follows: TGTGCCAGCAGCCAGGACAGTACCTACGAGCAGTACTTC.

The V gene is TRBV7-8, the J gene TRBJ1-4, with 7 bases lining up with TRBD1. Germline CDR1 reads SGHVS; CDR2 reads FQNEAQ. CDR3 length: 14 amino acids. V was pared by 6 bases and J by 3 bases, with 4 bases of the junction left unmatched. The CDR3 DNA is TGTGCCAGCAGGGCGAGGGGGCCTAATGAAAAACTGTTTTTT. This sequence encodes CASRARGPNEKLFF.

The V call is TRBV11-2, the J call TRBJ1-5, with 7 bases identical to TRBD1. Per germline, CDR1 SGHAT and CDR2 FQNNGV. The CDR3 extends over 15 amino acids. V lost 5 bases, J lost 5 bases, and 9 bases stayed unmatched. This CDR3 reads CASSPLKGADQPQHF. In DNA form, the CDR3 reads TGTGCCAGCAGCCCTTTGAAGGGGGCGGATCAGCCCCAGCATTTT.

In this sample, this clone turned up once. This CDR3 is CASSLLSGYSSGANVLTF. For the CDR3, the DNA is TGTGCCAGCAGTTTACTTTCCGGGTATAGCTCTGGGGCCAACGTCCTGACTTTC. The chain is built from TRBV27 and TRBJ2-6; unclear D gene. CDR3 size: 18 residues. V was trimmed by 2 bases and J by 0 bases, leaving 14 bases between them. Germline CDR1 MNHEY, CDR2 SMNVEV (reference sequence). Looking up the rest from reference TRBV27 and TRBJ2-6 gives the full variable domain: EAQVTQNPRYLITVTGKKLTVTCSQNMNHEYMSWYRQDPGLGLRQIYYSMNVEVTDKGDVPEGYKVSRKEKRNFPLILESPSPNQTSLYFCASSLLSGYSSGANVLTFGAGSRLTVL.

The chain is built from TRBV10-2 and TRBJ2-5; 9 nucleotides agree with TRBD1. The end of the DNA aligns better with TRBJ2-7, so the J call may be wrong. CDR1 is WSHSY, CDR2 SAAADI, per germline. The length of the CDR3 is 13 residues. The CDR3, as DNA: TGCGCCATTTCACAGGGGGCCTTCTACGAGCAGTACTTC. It codes for CAISQGAFYEQYF.

V is TRBV7-9 and J is TRBJ2-6, with D unclear. The germline V and J ends were trimmed by 5 bases and 5 bases, with 10 bases remaining between them. The CDR3 sequence is 14 residues long. The germline V gene has CDR1 SEHNR and CDR2 FQNEAQ (reference sequence). CDR3 residues: CASSLSIWANVLTF. As DNA, the CDR3 is TGTGCCAGCAGCCTATCGATCTGGGCCAACGTCCTGACTTTC.

In DNA form, the CDR3 reads TGTGCCAGCAGCTTATTGGGACAGGGGAGTGGCAATGAGCAGTTCTTC. Amino acids: CASSLLGQGSGNEQFF. The chain recombines TRBV7-3 with TRBJ2-1; TRBD1 matches at 10 bases. CDR1 SGHTA and CDR2 FQGTGA come from the germline V gene. CDR3 length: 16 amino acids. V lost 2 bases and J lost 6; bases outside the gene matches: 7.

V is TRBV30 and J is TRBJ2-3; D is uncertain. Trimming took off 2 bases at V and 3 bases at J, with 6 bases between the two ends. The CDR3 totals 12 residues. Germline-derived CDR1 and CDR2 are GTSNPN and SVGIG (reference sequence). CDR3: CAWSLVTDTQYF. The DNA for the CDR3 is TGTGCCTGGAGTTTAGTGACAGATACGCAGTATTTT.

This rearrangement joins TRBV4-3 to TRBJ2-3; D is ambiguous. There are 13 residues in the CDR3. Trimming left V 0 bases short and J 3 bases short, with 4 bases between. Germline V gene sequence: CDR1 LGHNA, CDR2 YSLEER. The chain's CDR3 is CASSQDQTDTQYF. DNA for the CDR3: TGCGCCAGCAGCCAAGATCAGACAGATACGCAGTATTTT.

The chain uses TRBV19 and TRBJ1-5; D perhaps matches TRBD1 (6 bases). This CDR3 contains 18 residues. The germline gives CDR1 LNHDA, CDR2 SQIVND (reference sequence). Trimming left V 3 bases short and J 0 bases short, with 18 bases between. In nucleotides, the CDR3 is TGTGCCAGTAGTATTACAGGGAAATACAACCCTAGCAATCAGCCCCAGCATTTT. Protein sequence: CASSITGKYNPSNQPQHF. Using reference TRBV19 and TRBJ1-5 for the parts outside the CDR3, the full variable domain is DGGITQSPKYLFRKEGQNVTLSCEQNLNHDAMYWYRQDPGQGLRLIYYSQIVNDFQKGDIAEGYSVSREKKESFPLTVTSAQKNPTAFYLCASSITGKYNPSNQPQHFGDGTRLSIL.

CDR3 in DNA: TGCGCCAGCATAGGCGGTTATATTAGGTCGGACTATGGCTACACCTTC. Amino acid sequence: CASIGGYIRSDYGYTF. The J gene is TRBJ1-2, the V gene TRBV4-1; no firm D call. The CDR3 covers 16 residues. Germline V gene lookup returns CDR1 MGHRA and CDR2 YSYEKL. V was shortened by 7 bases and J by 3 bases, with 21 bases between the two germline ends.

J is TRBJ2-7 and V is TRBV6-5; possible D gene TRBD1, 6 bases. The length of the CDR3 is 15 residues. Germline loops: CDR1 MNHEY, CDR2 SVGAGI. The germline V and J ends were trimmed by 6 bases and 5 bases, with 20 bases remaining between them. The DNA of the CDR3 is TGTGCCAGCAGCTACCGGGACACCGTCCTTCACGAGCAGTACTTC. Residues: CASSYRDTVLHEQYF.

This clone showed up just a few times. The chain combines TRBV14 with TRBJ1-5, with D possibly matching TRBD1 (6 bases). V lost 4 bases, J lost 2 bases, and 9 bases lay in between. The germline V gene encodes CDR1 SGHDN and CDR2 FVKESK. The CDR3 length is 14 residues. CDR3 residues: CASSRGGGNQPQHF. The CDR3 bases are TGTGCCAGCAGCCGAGGGGGGGGCAATCAGCCCCAGCATTTT.

The V gene is TRBV4-1, the J gene TRBJ1-5; D unresolved. Germline CDR1 reads MGHRA; CDR2 reads YSYEKL. The CDR3 runs 14 residues. Trimming removed 1 base from V and 9 bases from J, with 13 bases in between. The CDR3 reads CASSQGPGLWPQHF. In nucleotides, the CDR3 is TGCGCCAGCAGCCAAGGACCCGGGTTATGGCCCCAGCATTTT.

The rearrangement joins TRBV6-1 to TRBJ2-3; no definite D call. This CDR3 is built from 14 residues. Germline-derived CDR1 and CDR2 are MNHNS and SASEGT. V was shortened by 7 bases and J by 4 bases, with 15 bases between the two germline ends. The CDR3 bases are TGTGCCAGCAAGCCCGGTACAGACGCAGATACGCAGTATTTT. Protein sequence: CASKPGTDADTQYF.

The chain has TRBV28 and TRBJ2-7, with a possible D match to TRBD1 (6 bases). The V end lost 3 bases, the J end lost 4 bases, and 16 bases lay between the germline ends. This CDR3 is built from 15 residues. Per germline, CDR1 MDHEN and CDR2 SYDVKM. The CDR3 coding sequence is TGTGCCAGCAGTTTTCGGGGAATAGGGGGTTACGAGCAGTACTTC. It encodes CASSFRGIGGYEQYF.

This clone appeared once. This chain links TRBV5-4 with TRBJ2-1; D may be TRBD1 (6 bases). From germline, CDR1 is SGHNT and CDR2 YYREEE (reference sequence). CDR3 length: 15 amino acids. V was trimmed by 4 bases and J by 5 bases, leaving 16 bases between them. The chain's CDR3 is CASSGGRPGHNEQFF. CDR3 coding DNA: TGTGCCAGCAGCGGGGGCCGACCGGGACACAATGAGCAGTTCTTC. The full variable domain, with the rest looked up from reference TRBV5-4 and TRBJ2-1, is ETGVTQSPTHLIKTRGQQVTLRCSSQSGHNTVSWYQQALGQGPQFIFQYYREEENGRGNFPPRFSGLQFPNYSSELNVNALELDDSALYLCASSGGRPGHNEQFFGPGTRLTVL.

J is TRBJ2-7 and V is TRBV30; possible D gene TRBD1, 5 bases. Germline V gives CDR1 GTSNPN, CDR2 SVGIG (reference sequence). The CDR3 contains 13 residues. The V end was cut by 8 bases, the J end by 5 bases, with 19 bases between. The DNA for the CDR3 is TGTGCCCCGCCCTCCCCCAGGGTTCACGAGCAGTACTTC. Encoded protein: CAPPSPRVHEQYF.

The V call is TRBV10-2, the J call TRBJ2-5; 13 bases line up with TRBD2. Germline V gene sequence: CDR1 WSHSY, CDR2 SAAADI. The CDR3 is 15 amino acids. After removal of 8 bases from V and 5 bases from J, the junction contained 8 bases not matched to a gene. In DNA form, the CDR3 reads TGCGCCAGCCAACTAGCGGGAGGGCCGGGGGAGACCCAGTACTTC. Translated, it gives CASQLAGGPGETQYF.

This clone was seen more than once but under ten times. The chain employs TRBV28 and TRBJ2-7; TRBD2 aligns across 7 bases. Germline CDR1 MDHEN, CDR2 SYDVKM. The V gene end was trimmed by 6 bases and the J gene end by 1 base; junction bases not matched to a gene: 6. This CDR3 contains 14 residues. The CDR3 here is CASSPPGGSYEQYF. For the CDR3, the DNA is TGTGCCAGCAGCCCCCCCGGGGGGTCCTACGAGCAGTACTTC.

The V call is TRBV12-5, the J call TRBJ2-6, with 8 bases lining up with TRBD1. The CDR3 has 16 amino acids. The junction had 2 bases not matched to a gene; V was cut back by 1 base and J by 3 bases. Germline assignment: CDR1 LGHNT and CDR2 FRNRAP. The chain's CDR3 is CASGLGTGSGANVLTF. In DNA form, the CDR3 reads TGTGCTAGTGGTTTGGGGACAGGGAGTGGGGCCAACGTCCTGACTTTC.

V usage is TRBV7-8 and J usage is TRBJ2-7; TRBD1 matches at 10 bases. There are 15 residues in the CDR3. Unmatched junction bases numbered 7, after V lost 5 bases and J lost 3 bases. The germline V gene encodes CDR1 SGHVS and CDR2 FQNEAQ. CDR3: CASSVVGTGVYEQYF. CDR3 DNA sequence: TGTGCCAGCAGCGTCGTCGGGACAGGGGTCTACGAGCAGTACTTC.

This chain uses TRBV15 with TRBJ1-5; D unclear. The CDR3 contains 12 residues. The germline V and J ends were trimmed by 0 bases and 7 bases, with 4 bases remaining between them. Germline lookup yields CDR1 LNHNV and CDR2 YYDKDF (reference sequence). In DNA, the CDR3 is TGTGCCACCAGCAGAGATCAACAGCCCCAGCATTTT. Protein: CATSRDQQPQHF.

This chain joins TRBV27 and TRBJ1-5; 7 bases are shared with TRBD1. The CDR3 length is 17 residues. V lost 5 bases to trimming and J lost 1 base; unmatched junction nucleotides: 11. Germline V gene sequence: CDR1 MNHEY, CDR2 SMNVEV (reference sequence). CDR3 sequence reads: CASSHRQGRESNQPQHF. The CDR3 DNA is TGTGCCAGCAGTCACAGACAGGGAAGGGAGAGCAATCAGCCCCAGCATTTT.

The chain uses TRBV11-2 and TRBJ2-2; TRBD2 matches at 9 bases. The V and J ends lost 6 bases and 7 bases, in that order; junction bases with no gene match: 6. The CDR3 loop spans 14 amino acids. The germline V gene has CDR1 SGHAT and CDR2 FQNNGV. The DNA of the CDR3 is TGTGCCAGCAGGAAGCGGGGGGAGTTCGGGGAGCTGTTTTTT. This sequence encodes CASRKRGEFGELFF.

CDR3 residues: CASSIAGSAETQYF. In DNA form, the CDR3 reads TGTGCCAGTAGTATAGCGGGGAGTGCCGAGACCCAGTACTTC. V gene TRBV19 combines with J gene TRBJ2-5; D might be TRBD2 (5 bases). The CDR3 is made up of 14 amino acids. With 1 base removed from V and 5 bases from J, the gap between germline ends came to 11 bases. CDR1 is LNHDA and CDR2 is SQIVND in the germline V gene (reference sequence).

The rearrangement uses TRBV4-1 and TRBJ2-1, with 9 bases fitting TRBD2. The germline V gene encodes CDR1 MGHRA and CDR2 YSYEKL. The CDR3 consists of 15 residues. The V segment lost 4 bases and the J segment 6 bases; nucleotides outside the gene matches: 7. CDR3 protein: CASSRIAGALNEQFF. The CDR3, as DNA: TGCGCCAGCAGCCGGATAGCGGGAGCTCTCAATGAGCAGTTCTTC.

This clone turned up a few times. Germline and junction disagree at one end, which may indicate a read error. This sequence joins TRBV5-8 and TRBJ1-2; tentative D call: TRBD1 (5 bases). The germline gives CDR1 SGHTS, CDR2 YDEGEE. The CDR3 contains 13 residues. The CDR3, as DNA: TGTGCCAGCACCTTGACCGGCAGGGAAGGCTACACCTTC. Residues: CASTLTGREGYTF.